The 20 T cell receptor beta chains below all came from one sample that was sequenced in a study of regulatory T cells in long-lasting Graves disease. Through Arm-PCR of CDR3 regions and iRepertoire HTBI primers, TCR beta libraries were built. Each CDR3 protein gets one entry after TCRdb re-called the multiplex PCR reads with MiXCR. The sample yields roughly 500,000 distinct CDR3 sequences, roughly 14% seen once. Time point in this sample: newly diagnosed GD, antithyroid drugs for less than 3 months. The TCR library was made from RNA that had been extracted from PBMCs in TRIzol. These sequences were also reported in another study, on T cells in Graves' hyperthyroidism and ophthalmopathy.

The sequencing here drew on peripheral blood mononuclear cells (PBMCs), taken at new diagnosis, from a patient treated with antithyroid drugs. The receptors derive from a man aged 25-45 years with Graves disease.

Many counts were recorded for this clonotype. The rearrangement joins TRBV28 to TRBJ2-3, with D maybe TRBD2 (6 bases). CDR3 size: 15 residues. V shed 8 bases and J shed 0 bases, with 15 bases lying between them. Germline V gene sequence: CDR1 MDHEN, CDR2 SYDVKM. This CDR3 is CASPPASGSTDTQYF. The CDR3 DNA reads as TGTGCCAGCCCCCCCGCGAGCGGGAGCACAGATACGCAGTATTTT.

In its sample, this clonotype was seen many times. The rearrangement uses TRBV6-1 and TRBJ2-7, with no clear D. CDR1 and CDR2 from the germline V gene are MNHNS and SASEGT. V was clipped by 8 bases and J by 3 bases, with 14 bases between them. The CDR3 contains 13 residues. CDR3 sequence: CASCPSLGYEQYF. Written as DNA, the CDR3 is TGTGCCAGCTGTCCCTCTTTAGGCTACGAGCAGTACTTC.

This clonotype has at least ten counts. The J gene is TRBJ2-2, the V gene TRBV2, with 8 bases identical to TRBD1. V lost 3 bases to trimming and J lost 6 bases; unmatched junction nucleotides: 3. The CDR3 sequence is 14 residues long. Germline V lookup: CDR1 SNHLY, CDR2 FYNNEI. The CDR3 nucleotides read TGTGCCAGCAGTGAGGGACAGGTTCCCGGGGAGCTGTTTTTT. Translating gives CASSEGQVPGELFF.

This clonotype was observed at least ten times. The chain recombines TRBV7-9 with TRBJ2-7; TRBD2 aligns across 7 bases. CDR1 and CDR2 (germline): SEHNR, FQNEAQ (reference sequence). V lost 8 bases, J lost 1 base, and 8 bases stayed unmatched. The CDR3 covers 14 residues. CDR3 nucleotide sequence: TGTGCCAGCTTGGCGGGAGCCGGATCCTACGAGCAGTACTTC. Translating gives CASLAGAGSYEQYF.

This clonotype was observed a handful of times. This sequence joins TRBV12-3 or TRBV12-4 and TRBJ2-1, with D possibly matching TRBD1 (6 bases). Between the trimmed V and J ends, which lost 3 bases and 7 bases, there was a span of 16 bases. This CDR3 is built from 15 residues. As DNA, the CDR3 is TGTGCCAGCAGTTTTGGGGGCGCCTCGCTAAATGAGCAGTTCTTC. It is translated as CASSFGGASLNEQFF.

The chain couples TRBV3-1 to TRBJ2-7, with D maybe TRBD1 (8 bases). The CDR3 runs 17 residues. Germline V gene data show CDR1 as LGHDT and CDR2 as YNNKEL (reference sequence). The V end lost 1 base, the J end lost 2 bases, and 18 bases lay between the germline ends. The CDR3 loop reads CASSQVLQGEGPYEQYF. As DNA, the CDR3 is TGTGCCAGCAGCCAAGTCTTACAGGGGGAGGGGCCCTACGAGCAGTACTTC.

On this clonotype: A much larger clone is a single base away; this may be a read error. CDR3 in DNA: TGCAGCGTTGAAGCCAGGGTCAGGATGAACAATGAGCAGTTCTTC. It specifies CSVEARVRMNNEQFF. The rearrangement joins TRBV29-1 to TRBJ2-1; D possibly corresponds to TRBD1 (5 bases). V lost 1 base to trimming and J lost 5 bases, with 15 bases between them. From germline, CDR1 is SQVTM and CDR2 ANQGSEA. The CDR3 has 15 amino acids.

CDR3 in amino acids: CASSPTAGRDSTDTQYF. The CDR3 DNA is TGTGCCAGCAGCCCCACCGCCGGGCGGGATAGTACAGATACGCAGTATTTT. V gene TRBV4-2 combines with J gene TRBJ2-3; possible D gene TRBD2, 6 bases. The CDR3 has 17 amino acids. Per germline, CDR1 LGHNA and CDR2 YNFKEQ. Trimming left V 4 bases short and J 3 bases short, with 20 bases between.

This clonotype was recorded at least ten times. This rearrangement joins TRBV12-5 to TRBJ1-6; the match to TRBD1 covers 7 bases. The CDR3 consists of 14 residues. J lost 9 bases, V lost 2 bases, and 4 bases had no gene match. Germline assignment: CDR1 LGHNT and CDR2 FRNRAP. CDR3 region: CASGLINRGSPLHF. The DNA of the CDR3 is TGTGCTAGTGGTTTGATCAACAGGGGTTCACCCCTCCACTTT.

A word on this clonotype: It may be a read error: a sequence one base away is much more abundant. CDR3 coding DNA: TGTGCCAGCAGCTTCCAGACAGGGAGGGAAGGTCAGCCCCAGCATTTT. Translating it yields CASSFQTGREGQPQHF. The chain joins TRBV5-6 to TRBJ1-5; the match to TRBD1 covers 7 bases. CDR3 length: 16 amino acids. V lost 2 bases to trimming and J lost 6 bases; unmatched junction nucleotides: 11. Germline V gene lookup returns CDR1 SGHDT and CDR2 YYEEEE.

Of note for this clonotype: One end of the junction does not line up with germline, which may come from a read error. The chain has TRBV29-1 and TRBJ2-7; D perhaps matches TRBD2 (5 bases). The CDR3 extends over 14 amino acids. The germline V gene encodes CDR1 SQVTM and CDR2 ANQGSEA. Here the CDR3 DNA reads TGCAGCGTTCCCCTGGGAGAAGTCTCCCACGAGCAGTACTTC. Amino acids: CSVPLGEVSHEQYF.

This clonotype has a handful of counts. The genes are TRBV19 and TRBJ1-5; D is uncertain. This CDR3 spans 15 amino acids. Germline lookup yields CDR1 LNHDA and CDR2 SQIVND (reference sequence). V was clipped by 4 bases and J by 4 bases, with 14 bases between them. The CDR3 sequence is CASSSQRMPNQPQHF. For the CDR3, the DNA is TGTGCCAGTAGTAGCCAGCGAATGCCGAATCAGCCCCAGCATTTT.

On this clonotype itself: A much larger clone differs from this one at a single base, so this may be a read error. The rearrangement uses TRBV10-3 and TRBJ1-1, with 10 bases identical to TRBD1. This CDR3 contains 12 residues. The trim removed 6 bases at V and 10 bases at J, leaving 5 bases unmatched. Germline CDR1 is ENHRY and CDR2 is SYGVKD. DNA for the CDR3: TGTGCCATCAGCGGGACAGGGGCGGCAGCTTTCTTT. Its protein product is CAISGTGAAAFF.

This clonotype was counted ten times or more. The chain combines TRBV5-1 with TRBJ1-2; D is undetermined. The germline V and J ends were trimmed by 0 bases and 6 bases, with 6 bases remaining between them. The CDR3 extends over 12 amino acids. Germline values: CDR1 SGHRS, CDR2 YFSETQ. Here the CDR3 reads CASSLEYHGYTF. The CDR3 DNA follows: TGCGCCAGCAGCTTGGAGTACCATGGCTACACCTTC.

This clonotype was seen a handful of times. At one boundary the junction diverges from the germline segment, which might be a read error. This chain links TRBV18 with TRBJ2-7; 9 positions match TRBD1. The germline V gene encodes CDR1 KGHSH and CDR2 LQKENI. CDR3 size: 13 residues. CDR3 bases: TGTGCCAGCTCACCCACGCCGGGACAGGGAGTTATCTTC. It codes for CASSPTPGQGVIF.

This rearrangement joins TRBV25-1 to TRBJ2-1; D is unclear. The germline V gene encodes CDR1 MGHDK and CDR2 SYGVNS. V lost 6 bases, J lost 9 bases, and 18 bases lay in between. The CDR3 contains 14 residues. The CDR3 sequence: CASRPSMGPTEQFF. The CDR3 DNA sequence: TGTGCCAGCAGGCCAAGCATGGGCCCCACTGAGCAGTTCTTC.

This clonotype was picked up many times. V is TRBV5-6 and J is TRBJ2-3; D ambiguous. Deletions cut 4 bases from V and 8 bases from J, with 17 bases between. The CDR3 sequence is 14 residues long. CDR1 and CDR2 from the germline V gene are SGHDT and YYEEEE. CDR3 bases: TGTGCCAGCAGCCCGCCCGGTCAGATGGTTACGCAGTATTTT. Translated, it gives CASSPPGQMVTQYF.

This clonotype was seen at least ten times. The chain couples TRBV6-1 to TRBJ2-6; D not resolved. This CDR3 is 15 amino acids long. CDR1 and CDR2 from the germline V gene are MNHNS and SASEGT. The V end was cut by 6 bases, the J end by 0 bases, with 9 bases between. CDR3 in amino acids: CASRDGRSGANVLTF. DNA for the CDR3: TGTGCCAGCAGGGACGGGCGCTCTGGGGCCAACGTCCTGACTTTC.

The chain has TRBV20-1 and TRBJ2-1; either TRBD1 or TRBD2 may supply D (5 bases each). The length of the CDR3 is 16 residues. Trimming pared 3 bases from V and 7 bases from J, leaving 22 bases between. In germline, CDR1 is DFQATT, CDR2 SNEGSKA (reference sequence). The CDR3 region has the DNA TGCAGTGCTAGCCCCCCGGACTCGGACATGGCGAATGAGCAGTTCTTC. Residues: CSASPPDSDMANEQFF.

This clonotype has a count of ten or more. The chain joins TRBV18 to TRBJ2-5; no reliable D call. The CDR3 is 13 amino acids. V was cut by 4 bases and J by 2 bases, with 8 bases left in between. Germline CDR1 KGHSH, CDR2 LQKENI. The CDR3 sequence is CASSLASQETQYF. CDR3 DNA sequence: TGTGCCAGCTCACTCGCCTCACAAGAGACCCAGTACTTC.